This T cell receptor (beta chain) appears in the sequencing data of a study of blood T cells in healthy people across ages. Study-wide points: Compared with aged donors, long-lived donors showed fewer expanded clones, suggesting selection.

The second PCR ran roughly 7 to 12 cycles with a sample-barcoded 5' primer and J-beta primers. Each cDNA was tagged by a template-switch adaptor containing 12 random nucleotides. TCRdb called the 5' RACE reads again in MiXCR, with one record for every CDR3 protein. The sample lists 1.2 million to 1.5 million distinct CDR3 sequences; roughly 59% were seen once. Details on this clonotype: The target antigen is unknown.

Specimen: blood. The source of this sequence is a man younger than 30 in good health.

CDR3 in amino acids: CASSQTGPYQETQYF. In DNA form, the CDR3 reads TGCGCCAGCAGTCAAACAGGACCGTACCAAGAGACCCAGTACTTC. The chain uses TRBV4-1 and TRBJ2-5; tentatively, D is TRBD1 (5 bases). Germline CDR1 reads MGHRA; CDR2 reads YSYEKL. The CDR3 sequence is 15 residues long. Trimming removed 6 bases from V and 0 bases from J, with 14 bases in between.